A selection of T cell receptor beta chains follows, all from one sample in a study of patients and donors after allogeneic stem cell transplantation. MiXCR, applied by TCRdb to the RT-PCR reads, yields one record per CDR3 protein. The profile covers approximately 200,000 distinct CDR3 sequences, with approximately 14% appearing a single time and roughly 11% taken by the ten largest. Sequencing was carried out using blood, either unsorted or a sorted T cell fraction (not recorded which). Receptor source: a human donor who was either an allogeneic HSCT recipient or a stem cell or donor lymphocyte infusion donor (not recorded which). It is not recorded whose cells these are; they may come from a transplant donor. Both conserved end residues are part of each CDR3. D genes are given only for firm matches. Only part of the rows carry a size: once, few, many, or a class if the clone is expanded.

J gene: TRBJ2-6
CDR3 length: 16
clone size: -
V gene: TRBV2
D gene: TRBD2
CDR3 protein: CASASGGLSGANVLTF
CDR3 DNA: TGTGCCTCTGCTAGCGGGGGCCTCTCTGGGGCCAACGTCCTGACTTTC

J gene: TRBJ2-5
CDR3 length: 16
clone size: -
V gene: TRBV18
D gene: -
CDR3 protein: CASSPFTREGQETQYF
CDR3 DNA: TGTGCCAGCTCACCATTCACCAGAGAAGGTCAAGAGACCCAGTACTTC

J gene: TRBJ2-7
CDR3 length: 16
clone size: few
V gene: TRBV20-1
D gene: TRBD1
CDR3 protein: CSARDVVWDSPYEQYF
CDR3 DNA: TGCAGTGCTAGAGATGTAGTTTGGGACAGCCCCTACGAGCAGTACTTC

J gene: TRBJ1-2
CDR3 length: 16
clone size: few
V gene: TRBV24-1
D gene: -
CDR3 protein: CATSETGGQTLGGYTF
CDR3 DNA: TGTGCCACCAGTGAGACCGGGGGCCAAACCCTCGGGGGCTACACCTTC

J gene: TRBJ1-5
CDR3 length: 13
clone size: -
V gene: TRBV29-1
D gene: -
CDR3 protein: CSVANFSNQPQHF
CDR3 DNA: TGCAGCGTTGCTAACTTTAGCAATCAGCCCCAGCATTTT

J gene: TRBJ1-2
CDR3 length: 15
clone size: -
V gene: TRBV4-3
D gene: -
CDR3 protein: CASSRTQDGGHGYTF
CDR3 DNA: TGCGCCAGCAGCCGAACACAGGACGGCGGACATGGCTACACCTTC

J gene: TRBJ1-5
CDR3 length: 13
clone size: -
V gene: TRBV27
D gene: -
CDR3 protein: CASSLVPNQPQHF
CDR3 DNA: TGTGCCAGCAGTTTGGTCCCCAATCAGCCCCAGCATTTT

J gene: TRBJ2-7
CDR3 length: 15
clone size: few
V gene: TRBV6-2/TRBV6-3
D gene: -
CDR3 protein: CASSYRGGPTYEQYF
CDR3 DNA: TGTGCCAGCAGTTACCGCGGGGGCCCAACCTACGAGCAGTACTTC

J gene: TRBJ2-6
CDR3 length: 17
clone size: many
V gene: TRBV7-2
D gene: -
CDR3 protein: CASSARQRISGANVLTF
CDR3 DNA: TGTGCCAGCAGCGCCCGGCAGCGGATCTCTGGGGCCAACGTCCTGACTTTC

J gene: TRBJ1-3
CDR3 length: 13
clone size: many
V gene: TRBV6-5
D gene: -
CDR3 protein: CASSYGLGNTIYF
CDR3 DNA: TGTGCCAGCAGTTACGGTCTGGGAAACACCATATATTTT

J gene: TRBJ2-2
CDR3 length: 16
clone size: few
V gene: TRBV11-3
D gene: -
CDR3 protein: CASSLRVFTNTGELFF
CDR3 DNA: TGTGCCAGCAGCTTAAGGGTATTTACGAACACCGGGGAGCTGTTTTTT

J gene: TRBJ2-7
CDR3 length: 15
clone size: -
V gene: TRBV5-1
D gene: -
CDR3 protein: CASSLFETGAREQYF
CDR3 DNA: TGCGCCAGCAGCTTGTTCGAGACGGGAGCTCGCGAGCAGTACTTC

J gene: TRBJ2-7
CDR3 length: 15
clone size: few
V gene: TRBV2
D gene: -
CDR3 protein: CASSERLRGSHEQYF
CDR3 DNA: TGTGCCAGCAGTGAACGGTTAAGAGGGTCCCACGAGCAGTACTTC

J gene: TRBJ1-3
CDR3 length: 14
clone size: -
V gene: TRBV18
D gene: -
CDR3 protein: CASSPRQGGNTIYF
CDR3 DNA: TGTGCCAGCTCACCACGGCAGGGAGGAAACACCATATATTTT

J gene: TRBJ2-2
CDR3 length: 16
clone size: -
V gene: TRBV9
D gene: -
CDR3 protein: CASSPHHNANTGELFF
CDR3 DNA: TGTGCCAGCAGCCCCCATCATAACGCGAACACCGGGGAGCTGTTTTTT